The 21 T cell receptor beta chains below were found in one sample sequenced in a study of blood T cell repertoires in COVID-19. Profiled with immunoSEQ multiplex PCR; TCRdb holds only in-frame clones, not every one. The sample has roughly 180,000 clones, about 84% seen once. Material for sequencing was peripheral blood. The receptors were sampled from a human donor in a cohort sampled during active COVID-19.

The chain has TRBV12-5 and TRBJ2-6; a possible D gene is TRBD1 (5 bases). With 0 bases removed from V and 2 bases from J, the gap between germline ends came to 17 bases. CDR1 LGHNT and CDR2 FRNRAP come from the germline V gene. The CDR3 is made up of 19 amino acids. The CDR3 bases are TGTGCTAGTGGTTTGGTGGTAGGGGCCAGGAATGCTGGGGCCAACGTCCTGACTTTC. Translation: CASGLVVGARNAGANVLTF.

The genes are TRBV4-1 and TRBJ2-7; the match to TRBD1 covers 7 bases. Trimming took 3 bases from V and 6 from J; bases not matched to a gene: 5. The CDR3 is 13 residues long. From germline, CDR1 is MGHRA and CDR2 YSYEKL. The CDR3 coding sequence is TGCGCCAGCAGCCACCCAAGGACAGGCGAGCAGTACTTC. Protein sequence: CASSHPRTGEQYF.

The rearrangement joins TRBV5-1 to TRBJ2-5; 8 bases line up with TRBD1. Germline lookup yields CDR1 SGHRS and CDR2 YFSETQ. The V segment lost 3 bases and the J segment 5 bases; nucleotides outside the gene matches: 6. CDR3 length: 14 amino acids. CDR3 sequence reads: CASSSKTGDETQYF. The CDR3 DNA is TGCGCCAGCAGCTCAAAGACAGGGGATGAGACCCAGTACTTC.

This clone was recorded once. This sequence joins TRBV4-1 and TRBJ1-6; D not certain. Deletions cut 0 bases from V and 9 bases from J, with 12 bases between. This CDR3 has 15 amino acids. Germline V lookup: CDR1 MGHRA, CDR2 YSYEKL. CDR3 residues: CASSQDRLAGSPLHF. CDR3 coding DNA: TGCGCCAGCAGCCAAGATAGGTTGGCGGGTTCACCCCTCCACTTT.

The CDR3 protein is CASSQVGPGDEKLFF. CDR3 coding DNA: TGCGCCAGCAGCCAAGTTGGGCCGGGGGATGAAAAACTGTTTTTT. The V call is TRBV4-1, the J call TRBJ1-4; possibly TRBD1 for D (5 bases). The germline V gene has CDR1 MGHRA and CDR2 YSYEKL. Between the trimmed V and J ends, which lost 1 base and 6 bases, there was a span of 12 bases. The CDR3 consists of 15 residues.

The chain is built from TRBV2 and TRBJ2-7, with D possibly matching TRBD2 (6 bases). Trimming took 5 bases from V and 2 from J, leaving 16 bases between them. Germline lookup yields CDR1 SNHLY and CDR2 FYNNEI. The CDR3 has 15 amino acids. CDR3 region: CASSPSGSGPYEQYF. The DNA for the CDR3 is TGTGCCAGCAGTCCTTCTGGCAGCGGGCCCTACGAGCAGTACTTC.

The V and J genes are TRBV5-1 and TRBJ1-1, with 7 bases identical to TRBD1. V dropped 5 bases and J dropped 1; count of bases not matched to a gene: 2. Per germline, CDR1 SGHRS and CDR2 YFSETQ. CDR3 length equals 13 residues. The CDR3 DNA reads TGCGCCAGCAGTCCAGGGGGGAACACTGAAGCTTTCTTT. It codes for CASSPGGNTEAFF.

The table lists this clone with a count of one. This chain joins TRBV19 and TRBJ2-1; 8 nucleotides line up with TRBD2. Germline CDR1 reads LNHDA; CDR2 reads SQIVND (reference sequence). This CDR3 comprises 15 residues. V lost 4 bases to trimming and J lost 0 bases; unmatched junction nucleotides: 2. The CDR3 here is CASSTGGSSYNEQFF. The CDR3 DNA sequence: TGTGCCAGTAGTACGGGGGGGAGCTCCTACAATGAGCAGTTCTTC.

The CDR3 region has the DNA TGTGCCAGTAGTATGTCCGCAGGAGGGTACGAGCAGTACTTC. Residues: CASSMSAGGYEQYF. This sequence joins TRBV19 and TRBJ2-7; D is perhaps TRBD2 (6 bases). The CDR3 is made up of 14 amino acids. CDR1 LNHDA and CDR2 SQIVND come from the germline V gene (reference sequence). V was trimmed by 3 bases and J by 4 bases, leaving 13 bases between them.

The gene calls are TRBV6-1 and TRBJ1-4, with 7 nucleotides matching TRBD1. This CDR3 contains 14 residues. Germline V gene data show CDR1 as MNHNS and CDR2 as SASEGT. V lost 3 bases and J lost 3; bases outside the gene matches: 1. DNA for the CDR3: TGTGCCAGCAGTGAGACAGGGCCTAATGAAAAACTGTTTTTT. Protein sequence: CASSETGPNEKLFF.

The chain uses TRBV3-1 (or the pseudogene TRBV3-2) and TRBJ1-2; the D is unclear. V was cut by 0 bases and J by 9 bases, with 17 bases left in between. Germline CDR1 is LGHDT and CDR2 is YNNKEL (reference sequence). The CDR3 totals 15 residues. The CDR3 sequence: CASSQDVWALWSYTF. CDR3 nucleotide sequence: TGTGCCAGCAGCCAAGATGTTTGGGCTCTCTGGAGCTACACCTTC.

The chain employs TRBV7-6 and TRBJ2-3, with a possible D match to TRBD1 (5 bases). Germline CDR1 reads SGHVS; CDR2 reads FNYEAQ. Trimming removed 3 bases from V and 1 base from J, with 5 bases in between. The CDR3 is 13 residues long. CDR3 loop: CASSLTGTDTQYF. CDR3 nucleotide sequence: TGTGCCAGCAGCTTGACAGGCACAGATACGCAGTATTTT.

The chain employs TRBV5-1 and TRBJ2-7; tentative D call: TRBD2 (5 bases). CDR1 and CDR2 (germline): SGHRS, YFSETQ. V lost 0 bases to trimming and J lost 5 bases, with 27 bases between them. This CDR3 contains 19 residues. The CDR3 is CASSLAGGATSEVGDEQYF. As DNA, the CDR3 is TGCGCCAGCAGCTTGGCCGGTGGAGCCACGTCGGAGGTCGGCGACGAGCAGTACTTC.

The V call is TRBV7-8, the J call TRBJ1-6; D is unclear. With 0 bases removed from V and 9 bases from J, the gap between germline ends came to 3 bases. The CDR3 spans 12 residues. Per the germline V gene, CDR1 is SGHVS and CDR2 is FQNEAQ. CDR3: CASSLAASPLHF. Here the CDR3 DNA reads TGTGCCAGCAGCTTAGCGGCTTCACCCCTCCACTTT. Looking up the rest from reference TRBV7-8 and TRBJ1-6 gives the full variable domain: GAGVSQSPRYKVAKRGQDVALRCDPISGHVSLFWYQQALGQGPEFLTYFQNEAQLDKSGLPSDRFFAERPEGSVSTLKIQRTQQEDSAVYLCASSLAASPLHFGNGTRLTVT.

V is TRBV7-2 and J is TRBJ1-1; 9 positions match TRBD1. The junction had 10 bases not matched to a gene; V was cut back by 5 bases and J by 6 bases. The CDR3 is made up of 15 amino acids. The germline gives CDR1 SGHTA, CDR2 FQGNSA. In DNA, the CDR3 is TGTGCCAGCAGCCAATTGGGACAGGGTGAGCCTGAAGCTTTCTTT. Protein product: CASSQLGQGEPEAFF.

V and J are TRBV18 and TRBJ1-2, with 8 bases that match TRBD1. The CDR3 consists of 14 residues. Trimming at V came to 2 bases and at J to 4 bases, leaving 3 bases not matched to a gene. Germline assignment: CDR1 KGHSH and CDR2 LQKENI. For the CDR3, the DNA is TGTGCCAGCTCACCAGGACAGGGCCTCTATGGCTACACCTTC. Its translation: CASSPGQGLYGYTF.

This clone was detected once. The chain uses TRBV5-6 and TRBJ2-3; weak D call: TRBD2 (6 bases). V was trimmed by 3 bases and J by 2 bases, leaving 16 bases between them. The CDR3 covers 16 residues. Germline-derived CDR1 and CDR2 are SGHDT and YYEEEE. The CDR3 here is CASSYGSRGYTDTQYF. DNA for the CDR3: TGTGCCAGCAGCTACGGATCCCGGGGGTACACAGATACGCAGTATTTT.

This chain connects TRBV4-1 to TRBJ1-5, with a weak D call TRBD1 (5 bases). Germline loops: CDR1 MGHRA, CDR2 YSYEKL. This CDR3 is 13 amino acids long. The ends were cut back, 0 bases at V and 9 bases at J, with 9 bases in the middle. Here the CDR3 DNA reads TGCGCCAGCAGCCAAGAGGGGCCGGGGCCCCAGCATTTT. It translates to CASSQEGPGPQHF.

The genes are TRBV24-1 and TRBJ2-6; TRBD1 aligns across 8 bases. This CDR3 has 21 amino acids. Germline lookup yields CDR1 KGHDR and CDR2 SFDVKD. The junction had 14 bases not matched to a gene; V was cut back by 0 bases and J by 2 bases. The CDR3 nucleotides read TGTGCCACCAGTGATTTGCAGGGGGCCAGGGGTTCTGAAACTGGGGCCAACGTCCTGACTTTC. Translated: CATSDLQGARGSETGANVLTF.

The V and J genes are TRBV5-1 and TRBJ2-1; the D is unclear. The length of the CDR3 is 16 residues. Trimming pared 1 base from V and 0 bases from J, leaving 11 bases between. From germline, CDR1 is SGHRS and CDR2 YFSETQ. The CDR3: CASSLLGGTSYNEQFF. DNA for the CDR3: TGCGCCAGCAGCTTGTTAGGCGGTACCTCCTACAATGAGCAGTTCTTC.

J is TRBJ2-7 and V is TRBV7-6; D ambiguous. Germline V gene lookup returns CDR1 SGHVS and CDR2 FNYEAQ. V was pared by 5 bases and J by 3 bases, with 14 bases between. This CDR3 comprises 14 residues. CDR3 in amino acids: CASSPLTRGYEQYF. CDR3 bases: TGTGCCAGCAGCCCCCTGACCCGCGGCTACGAGCAGTACTTC.